The entry below describes one TCR beta chain. How the authors handled the data: Estimates of nucleated cell counts were drawn from the amplification of reference gene primers. Profiled with immunoSEQ multiplex PCR; TCRdb holds only in-frame clones, not every one. The V and J calls and clone size come from that table; D and trimming were worked out from the DNA. Of some 300,000 clones detected, about 88% appear once; the ten largest clones hold 1.3%. This record belongs to a study of blood T cell repertoires in COVID-19. Study-level information: Material from acute and convalescent COVID-19 was sourced from the United States, Italy and Spain. T cells, B-cell-depleted T cells, or PBMCs provided the cDNA or gDNA that served as material.

The CDR3 extends over 17 amino acids. The V gene end was trimmed by 0 bases and the J gene end by 7 bases; junction bases not matched to a gene: 9. In germline, CDR1 is SGHRS, CDR2 YFSETQ. The TCR was taken from a man in his 70s with acute or convalescent COVID-19. The chain combines TRBV5-1 with TRBJ2-1, with 11 bases lining up with TRBD2. The source material was peripheral blood. This CDR3 is CASSLVVSGGAGNEQFF. The DNA of the CDR3 is TGCGCCAGCAGCTTGGTTGTTAGCGGGGGGGCAGGTAATGAGCAGTTCTTC.